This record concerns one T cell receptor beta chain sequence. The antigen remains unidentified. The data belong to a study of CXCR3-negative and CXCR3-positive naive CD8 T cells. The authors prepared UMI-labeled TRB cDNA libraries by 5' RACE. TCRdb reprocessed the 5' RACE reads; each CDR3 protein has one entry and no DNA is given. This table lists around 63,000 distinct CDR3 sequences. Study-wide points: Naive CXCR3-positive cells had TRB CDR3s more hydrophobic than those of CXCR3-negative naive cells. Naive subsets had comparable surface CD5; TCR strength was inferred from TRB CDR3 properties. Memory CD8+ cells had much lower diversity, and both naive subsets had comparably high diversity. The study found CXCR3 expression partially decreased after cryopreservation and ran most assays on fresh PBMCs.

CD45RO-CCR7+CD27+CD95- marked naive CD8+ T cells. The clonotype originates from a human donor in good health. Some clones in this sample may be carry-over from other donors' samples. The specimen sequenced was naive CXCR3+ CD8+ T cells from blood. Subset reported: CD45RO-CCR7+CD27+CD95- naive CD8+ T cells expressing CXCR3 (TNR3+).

CDR3 loop: CASSWTTGEAYEQYF. This chain joins TRBV5-1 and TRBJ2-7; checking the TCRdb D call of TRBD1 is not possible without DNA. Germline values: CDR1 SGHRS, CDR2 YFSETQ. The CDR3 has 15 amino acids.